This section outlines one T cell receptor (beta chain) sequence together with its context. Looked up from germline, CDR1 is MDHEN and CDR2 is SYDVKM. The CDR3 extends over 14 amino acids. Trimming shortened V by 2 bases and J by 8 bases, and 13 bases separated the two germline ends. The data were produced by immunoSEQ multiplex PCR, yet TCRdb's version contains in-frame clones alone and is incomplete. The data show 50,000 to 65,000 clones, roughly 89% seen once. This sample stems from a study of OX40 agonist ivuxolimab in advanced cancers. The chain is built from TRBV28 and TRBJ2-1; D not resolved. The TCR sequence derives from an adult with an advanced solid tumor such as melanoma, head and neck, liver or kidney cancer. The specimen was CD4+ or CD8+ T cells sorted from blood, collected in a trial of the OX40 agonist ivuxolimab. The DNA of the CDR3 is TGTGCCAGCAGTTTACGCTCCGGATGGGATGAGCAGTTCTTC. It translates to CASSLRSGWDEQFF.